A single sample gave rise to the 10 T cell receptor beta chains below, sequenced in a study of blood T cell repertoires in COVID-19. Here immunoSEQ multiplex PCR was the method, and the copy in TCRdb shows in-frame clones only, minus some. The table has more than 110,000 clones, 80% to 85% seen once. The sample comprised peripheral blood. Receptors originate from an older woman with acute or convalescent COVID-19.

The chain combines TRBV5-1 with TRBJ2-1; TRBD2 agrees at 12 bases. With 4 bases clipped from V and 7 bases from J, the junction kept 6 bases outside the gene matches. Germline CDR1 and CDR2: SGHRS and YFSETQ. The CDR3 length is 15 residues. CDR3 amino acids: CASSIDTSGRNEQFF. CDR3 in DNA: TGCGCCAGCAGCATTGATACTAGCGGGAGGAATGAGCAGTTCTTC. The whole variable domain, filled in from reference TRBV5-1 and TRBJ2-1, reads KAGVTQTPRYLIKTRGQQVTLSCSPISGHRSVSWYQQTPGQGLQFLFEYFSETQRNKGNFPGRFSGRQFSNSRSEMNVSTLELGDSALYLCASSIDTSGRNEQFFGPGTRLTVL.

CDR3 amino acids: CASSQEILNTGELFF. The DNA of the CDR3 is TGTGCCAGCTCACAGGAGATACTGAACACCGGGGAGCTGTTTTTT. This chain joins TRBV18 and TRBJ2-2; no firm D call. V was clipped by 4 bases and J by 1 base, with 10 bases between them. Looked up from germline, CDR1 is KGHSH and CDR2 is LQKENI. The CDR3 length is 15 residues.

The chain carries TRBV4-1 and TRBJ1-2; possible D gene TRBD1, 6 bases. V lost 0 bases to trimming and J lost 0 bases, with 14 bases between them. The length of the CDR3 is 17 residues. Germline V gene data show CDR1 as MGHRA and CDR2 as YSYEKL. CDR3 protein: CASSQDSGARANYGYTF. The CDR3 DNA is TGCGCCAGCAGCCAAGATTCAGGGGCCCGAGCTAACTATGGCTACACCTTC.

This chain connects TRBV30 to TRBJ1-2, with 7 bases aligning to TRBD1. The CDR3 length is 15 residues. The V and J ends lost 8 bases and 8 bases, in that order; junction bases with no gene match: 20. Germline loops: CDR1 GTSNPN, CDR2 SVGIG (reference sequence). The CDR3 reads CAGNLEETGKRGYTF. The CDR3 DNA reads TGTGCCGGGAACCTAGAGGAGACAGGGAAACGGGGCTACACCTTC.

The chain is built from TRBV7-9 and TRBJ2-7; 10 bases fit TRBD1. V lost 1 base to trimming and J lost 3 bases; unmatched junction nucleotides: 9. This CDR3 has 17 amino acids. Per germline, CDR1 SEHNR and CDR2 FQNEAQ (reference sequence). In DNA form, the CDR3 reads TGTGCCAGCAGCTTAGACCTTTCGACAGGGGGCTACTACGAGCAGTACTTC. Translating gives CASSLDLSTGGYYEQYF.

The V gene is TRBV7-9, the J gene TRBJ2-5; tentatively, D is TRBD1 (6 bases). CDR3 length: 15 residues. Deletions cut 5 bases from V and 4 bases from J, with 17 bases between. The germline gives CDR1 SEHNR, CDR2 FQNEAQ (reference sequence). The DNA of the CDR3 is TGTGCCAGCAGCCCCCTCGGACAGTCGGTAGAGACCCAGTACTTC. Amino acids: CASSPLGQSVETQYF.

The chain combines TRBV10-3 with TRBJ2-1; 10 bases line up with TRBD2. The germline CDR1 and CDR2 sequences are ENHRY and SYGVKD. The length of the CDR3 is 15 residues. V dropped 6 bases and J dropped 8; count of bases not matched to a gene: 10. Here the CDR3 DNA reads TGTGCCATCAGCGAAGAGCGGGAGGGGAGCGATGAGCAGTTCTTC. Protein: CAISEEREGSDEQFF.

This clone showed up just a few times. The rearrangement links TRBV5-4 to TRBJ2-1; D is possibly TRBD2 (5 bases). V was clipped by 2 bases and J by 3 bases, with 6 bases between them. The CDR3 consists of 13 residues. CDR1 is SGHNT and CDR2 is YYREEE in the germline V gene (reference sequence). Here the CDR3 reads CASSFGDYNEQFF. In DNA form, the CDR3 reads TGTGCCAGCAGCTTCGGGGACTACAATGAGCAGTTCTTC.

CDR3 in amino acids: CSVGLTGGSSDTQYF. The CDR3 DNA sequence: TGCAGCGTTGGTTTGACAGGGGGATCTTCGGATACGCAGTATTTT. The chain links TRBV29-1 to TRBJ2-3; 9 bases agree with TRBD1. Germline CDR1 is SQVTM and CDR2 is ANQGSEA. V shed 4 bases, J shed 6 bases, and the junction held 11 bases outside the gene matches. This CDR3 comprises 15 residues.

The V call is TRBV28, the J call TRBJ1-5; no definite D call. Between the trimmed V and J ends, which lost 8 bases and 4 bases, there was a span of 18 bases. There are 15 residues in the CDR3. Germline V lookup: CDR1 MDHEN, CDR2 SYDVKM. The CDR3 nucleotides are TGTGCCAGCCTCATAGGAGGATTGACGAATCAGCCCCAGCATTTT. This translates into CASLIGGLTNQPQHF.